Listed here are 24 T cell receptor beta chains from one sample, sequenced in a study of T cells in Graves' hyperthyroidism and ophthalmopathy. Researchers took RNA transcripts and amplified the TCR beta CDR3 regions from them. Initially, a first-round RT-PCR of the TCR CDR3 employed the HTBI primer set. From the multiplex PCR reads, TCRdb called clonotypes with MiXCR, one entry per CDR3 protein. Here the sample spans 660,000 or so distinct CDR3 sequences, around 21% being singletons. Source material: blood. All receptors derive from a man aged 25-45 years with Graves' ophthalmopathy.

This clonotype was found a few times. This chain links TRBV4-1 with TRBJ1-4, with TRBD1 matching over 10 bases. Germline V lookup: CDR1 MGHRA, CDR2 YSYEKL. CDR3 length: 16 residues. Unmatched junction bases numbered 8, after V lost 3 bases and J lost 7 bases. CDR3 amino acids: CASSQRDRGGREKLFF. In DNA, the CDR3 is TGCGCCAGCAGCCAGCGGGACAGGGGTGGACGTGAAAAACTGTTTTTT.

This clonotype was seen a handful of times. The J gene is TRBJ2-7, the V gene TRBV20-1; a possible D gene is TRBD2 (6 bases). The CDR3 runs 14 residues. V shed 6 bases and J shed 2 bases, with 17 bases lying between them. Germline assignment: CDR1 DFQATT and CDR2 SNEGSKA (reference sequence). This CDR3 is CSAQPGGAAYEQYF. The CDR3, as DNA: TGCAGTGCGCAGCCCGGGGGAGCAGCCTACGAGCAGTACTTC.

This clonotype was detected ten times or more. CDR3 sequence reads: CAWSEPGLGPYNEQFF. The CDR3, as DNA: TGTGCCTGGAGCGAACCCGGACTGGGGCCTTACAATGAGCAGTTCTTC. The chain has TRBV30 and TRBJ2-1, with D perhaps given as TRBD1 or TRBD2 (5 bases each). The CDR3 contains 16 residues. Trimming removed 3 bases at V and 4 bases at J, with 19 bases between. Germline CDR1 is GTSNPN and CDR2 is SVGIG (reference sequence).

The sample holds many counts of this clonotype. The chain joins TRBV7-2 to TRBJ2-1, with D hard to call. Germline V CDR1 and CDR2: SGHTA, FQGNSA. V shed 1 base and J shed 9 bases, with 10 bases lying between them. This CDR3 has 13 amino acids. DNA of the CDR3: TGTGCCAGCAGCTTAGAGGCCGCTCGTGAGCAGTTCTTC. The encoded protein is CASSLEAAREQFF. The full variable domain, with the rest looked up from reference TRBV7-2 and TRBJ2-1, is GAGVSQSPSNKVTEKGKDVELRCDPISGHTALYWYRQSLGQGLEFLIYFQGNSAPDKSGLPSDRFSAERTGGSVSTLTIQRTQQEDSAVYLCASSLEAAREQFFGPGTRLTVL.

The table lists this clonotype with a few counts. The CDR3 loop reads CASSWDRSRNTIYF. In DNA form, the CDR3 reads TGTGCCAGCAGCTGGGACAGGTCCAGGAACACCATATATTTT. The genes are TRBV11-1 and TRBJ1-3; 8 bases align to TRBD1. There are 14 residues in the CDR3. The ends lost 4 bases at V and 7 bases at J; junction bases unmatched: 6. CDR1 is SGHAT and CDR2 is FQDESV in the germline V gene (reference sequence).

This clonotype was found many times. The chain carries TRBV7-9 and TRBJ1-2, with D perhaps matching TRBD1 (5 bases). V dropped 7 bases and J dropped 5 bases, with 26 bases sitting between them. Germline assignment: CDR1 SEHNR and CDR2 FQNEAQ (reference sequence). The CDR3 consists of 17 residues. CDR3 residues: CASTKRGPGQEDYGYTF. Written as DNA, the CDR3 is TGTGCCAGCACCAAAAGGGGTCCAGGCCAGGAGGATTATGGCTACACCTTC.

This clonotype was observed many times. The V and J genes are TRBV6-1 and TRBJ2-7; no clear D. This CDR3 has 16 amino acids. Germline assignment: CDR1 MNHNS and CDR2 SASEGT. V was clipped by 2 bases and J by 2 bases, with 16 bases between them. CDR3 DNA: TGTGCCAGCAGTGAATCTGTTCAGCTGAGAACCTACGAGCAGTACTTC. Amino acids: CASSESVQLRTYEQYF.

V is TRBV10-3 and J is TRBJ2-7; D is ambiguous. Germline assignment: CDR1 ENHRY and CDR2 SYGVKD. The germline V and J ends were trimmed by 4 bases and 3 bases, with 10 bases remaining between them. The CDR3 runs to 13 residues. The CDR3 here is CAISVGDNYEQYF. The CDR3 DNA reads TGTGCCATCAGTGTGGGCGACAACTACGAGCAGTACTTC.

This rearrangement joins TRBV28 to TRBJ2-2; possibly TRBD1 for D (6 bases). V dropped 6 bases and J dropped 5 bases, with 19 bases sitting between them. The CDR3 consists of 16 residues. The V gene's germline CDR1 is MDHEN and CDR2 SYDVKM. CDR3 coding DNA: TGTGCCAGCAGCCCCTCAGGGGTTCTCCCTACCGGGGAGCTGTTTTTT. Amino acids: CASSPSGVLPTGELFF.

This clonotype has more than one count but fewer than ten. The genes are TRBV28 and TRBJ2-1; TRBD2 matches 7 bases. The V and J ends lost 6 bases and 0 bases, in that order; junction bases with no gene match: 11. This CDR3 spans 17 amino acids. From germline, CDR1 is MDHEN and CDR2 SYDVKM. CDR3 amino acids: CASSLNGLGVSYNEQFF. CDR3 DNA: TGTGCCAGCAGCCTTAACGGACTAGGGGTCTCCTACAATGAGCAGTTCTTC.

The chain employs TRBV24-1 and TRBJ2-2; 9 bases line up with TRBD1. The V segment lost 6 bases and the J segment 6 bases; nucleotides outside the gene matches: 7. This CDR3 is 15 amino acids long. Germline CDR1 reads KGHDR; CDR2 reads SFDVKD. The CDR3 protein is CATSTPGTGSGELFF. For the CDR3, the DNA is TGTGCCACCAGTACCCCCGGGACAGGGTCCGGGGAGCTGTTTTTT.

The chain links TRBV3-1 to TRBJ1-1; 10 nucleotides match TRBD1. This CDR3 is 17 amino acids long. Trimming cost V 1 base and J 3 bases; bases outside gene matches: 8. The germline gives CDR1 LGHDT, CDR2 YNNKEL (reference sequence). For the CDR3, the DNA is TGTGCCAGCAGCCAAGTAGGGACAGGGGTGGGCGACACTGAAGCTTTCTTT. This codes for CASSQVGTGVGDTEAFF.

The chain is built from TRBV6-5 and TRBJ1-4; D is ambiguous. The germline V gene has CDR1 MNHEY and CDR2 SVGAGI. The CDR3 is made up of 13 amino acids. The V end was cut by 2 bases, the J end by 4 bases, with 5 bases between. This chain's CDR3 is CASSYGYNEKLFF. The CDR3 DNA reads as TGTGCCAGCAGTTACGGGTATAATGAAAAACTGTTTTTT.

The J gene is TRBJ1-1, the V gene TRBV5-5; the D gene is possibly TRBD1 (6 bases). V was clipped by 2 bases and J by 4 bases, with 9 bases between them. The CDR3 is 13 amino acids. Germline V gives CDR1 SGHKS, CDR2 YYEKEE (reference sequence). CDR3 protein: CASSFDRSTEAFF. DNA of the CDR3: TGTGCCAGCAGCTTTGACAGGAGCACTGAAGCTTTCTTT.

The chain has TRBV15 and TRBJ1-1; the D gene is possibly TRBD1 (5 bases). The V end lost 0 bases, the J end lost 7 bases, and 12 bases lay between the germline ends. Germline lookup yields CDR1 LNHNV and CDR2 YYDKDF (reference sequence). The CDR3 has 14 residues. The CDR3 protein is CATSRDQGTIEAFF. The CDR3 nucleotides are TGTGCCACCAGCAGAGATCAGGGTACGATTGAAGCTTTCTTT.

In this sample, this clonotype turned up a few times. This sequence joins TRBV30 and TRBJ1-5; tentative D call: TRBD1 (6 bases). The germline CDR1 and CDR2 sequences are GTSNPN and SVGIG (reference sequence). The CDR3 runs 14 residues. V was clipped by 7 bases and J by 0 bases, with 13 bases between them. CDR3 bases: TGTGCCTCGGGACACCCATATAGCAATCAGCCCCAGCATTTT. It is translated as CASGHPYSNQPQHF.

The V and J genes are TRBV29-1 and TRBJ2-3; D not resolved. V was pared by 5 bases and J by 1 base, with 10 bases between. The CDR3 covers 13 residues. CDR1 and CDR2 (germline): SQVTM, ANQGSEA. CDR3 sequence (DNA): TGCAGCGTTTTATACCTTCGCACAGATACGCAGTATTTT. Translating gives CSVLYLRTDTQYF.

V is TRBV6-1 and J is TRBJ1-6; D is perhaps TRBD1 (6 bases). Germline V gives CDR1 MNHNS, CDR2 SASEGT. The length of the CDR3 is 15 residues. V lost 6 bases, J lost 0 bases, and 9 bases lay in between. In DNA, the CDR3 is TGTGCCAGCAGACCGGACAGCTCCTATAATTCACCCCTCCACTTT. Encoded protein: CASRPDSSYNSPLHF.

The chain joins TRBV12-3 or TRBV12-4 to TRBJ1-3; a possible D gene is TRBD1 (5 bases). V lost 6 bases, J lost 2 bases, and 17 bases lay in between. The CDR3 is 16 amino acids. The CDR3: CASRSTGRVAGNTIYF. CDR3 DNA sequence: TGTGCCAGCAGGTCCACGGGCAGGGTGGCTGGAAACACCATATATTTT.

This clonotype was detected only a few times. This CDR3 reads CASSVAPKNTEAFF. CDR3 sequence (DNA): TGTGCCAGCAGCGTAGCCCCGAAGAACACTGAAGCTTTCTTT. The rearrangement joins TRBV9 to TRBJ1-1; D remains ambiguous. The V end lost 0 bases, the J end lost 1 base, and 7 bases lay between the germline ends. The CDR3 is made up of 14 amino acids. CDR1 and CDR2 from the germline V gene are SGDLS and YYNGEE. Looking up the rest from reference TRBV9 and TRBJ1-1 gives the full variable domain: DSGVTQTPKHLITATGQRVTLRCSPRSGDLSVYWYQQSLDQGLQFLIQYYNGEERAKGNILERFSAQQFPDLHSELNLSSLELGDSALYFCASSVAPKNTEAFFGQGTRLTVV.

The rearrangement joins TRBV30 to TRBJ2-5, with a tentative D call TRBD1 (5 bases). The CDR3 runs 15 residues. With 1 base removed from V and 2 bases from J, the gap between germline ends came to 14 bases. Germline V gene sequence: CDR1 GTSNPN, CDR2 SVGIG (reference sequence). The chain's CDR3 is CAWSGGHGDQETQYF. In nucleotides, the CDR3 is TGTGCCTGGAGTGGAGGACATGGCGATCAAGAGACCCAGTACTTC.

This clonotype showed up many times. This rearrangement joins TRBV6-1 to TRBJ1-1; D unclear. V gave up 7 bases and J gave up 4 bases, with 13 bases separating them. This CDR3 is 13 amino acids long. Germline V gene lookup returns CDR1 MNHNS and CDR2 SASEGT. CDR3 nucleotides: TGTGCCAGCACTAGAGACATACTCACTGAAGCTTTCTTT. Translating it yields CASTRDILTEAFF.

The CDR3 here is CAGAADSYGYTF. The CDR3 bases are TGTGCGGGGGCAGCCGATTCCTATGGCTACACCTTC. The J gene is TRBJ1-2, the V gene TRBV7-2, with D perhaps TRBD1 (6 bases). The CDR3 is 12 residues long. The germline V gene encodes CDR1 SGHTA and CDR2 FQGNSA.

V usage is TRBV6-1 and J usage is TRBJ1-2; possibly TRBD1 for D (5 bases). CDR1 is MNHNS and CDR2 is SASEGT in the germline V gene. The CDR3 covers 14 residues. V shed 1 base and J shed 5 bases, with 11 bases lying between them. CDR3 DNA: TGTGCCAGCAGTGAAGGAGGGACGGTTTATGGCTACACCTTC. Its translation is CASSEGGTVYGYTF.